The rows below give T cell receptor beta chains drawn from one sample of a study of beta chain features in type 1 diabetes. This table comes from immunoSEQ multiplex PCR, and its TCRdb copy is limited to in-frame clones, with some not included. The table records 240,000 or so clones, approximately 13% of them present only once. The specimen sequenced was naive CD4+ T cells from blood. The receptors derive from a man in his thirties or forties with type 1 diabetes. Each CDR3 is given with its conserved first and last residue. D genes are given only for firm matches. Expanded clones are given a class, and other clones once, few, many or no size at all.

clone size,D gene,J gene,V gene,CDR3 protein,CDR3 DNA
.,.,TRBJ1-1,TRBV5-6,CASSLRTRTGNTEAFF,TGTGCCAGCAGCCTCCGGACACGGACGGGGAACACTGAAGCTTTCTTT
.,TRBD1,TRBJ2-2,TRBV29-1,CSVAGQGDTGELFF,TGCAGCGTTGCGGGACAGGGGGACACCGGGGAGCTGTTTTTT
.,TRBD2,TRBJ2-7,TRBV28,CASSETSGRLGEQYF,TGTGCCAGCAGCGAGACTAGCGGGAGACTAGGGGAGCAGTACTTC
.,TRBD1,TRBJ1-2,TRBV7-2,CASSKDRANYGYTF,TGTGCCAGCAGCAAGGACAGGGCCAACTATGGCTACACCTTC
few,.,TRBJ2-7,TRBV15,CATSRDGPYEQYF,TGTGCCACCAGCAGAGATGGGCCTTACGAGCAGTACTTC
.,TRBD2,TRBJ2-3,TRBV2,CASSWASGTFGTQYF,TGTGCCAGCAGTTGGGCTAGCGGGACTTTCGGTACGCAGTATTTT
.,.,TRBJ1-1,TRBV30,CAWSAKGGYGTETFF,TGTGCCTGGAGCGCTAAAGGAGGGTATGGCACTGAAACTTTCTTT
.,TRBD2,TRBJ2-5,TRBV5-1,CASSRGEPGGETQYF,TGCGCCAGCAGCCGTGGAGAGCCGGGGGGAGAGACCCAGTACTTC
few,TRBD1,TRBJ2-7,TRBV6-5,CASSSRQGAYEQYF,TGTGCCAGCAGTTCCCGACAGGGGGCCTACGAGCAGTACTTC
.,TRBD2,TRBJ2-1,TRBV9,CASSSRRVVSGSIDNEQFF,TGTGCCAGCAGCTCCCGGCGGGTGGTGAGCGGGAGTATTGACAATGAGCAGTTCTTC
.,TRBD1,TRBJ2-5,TRBV6-6,CASSRQGLQETQYF,TGTGCCAGCAGTCGACAGGGGCTGCAAGAGACCCAGTACTTC
.,.,TRBJ1-5,TRBV7-9,CASSLGDASNQPQHF,TGTGCCAGCAGCTTAGGCGATGCAAGCAATCAGCCCCAGCATTTT
few,TRBD1,TRBJ2-7,TRBV7-2,CASSWRGQGSNEQYF,TGTGCCAGCAGCTGGCGGGGACAGGGGTCCAACGAGCAGTACTTC
.,.,TRBJ2-5,TRBV7-8,CASSLSEETQYF,TGTGCCAGCAGCTTAAGCGAGGAGACCCAGTACTTC
few,.,TRBJ1-4,TRBV6-6,CASSRERVREKLFF,TGTGCCAGCAGCCGGGAGAGGGTTCGTGAAAAACTGTTTTTT
.,.,TRBJ1-2,TRBV30,CAWRSGVRYTF,TGTGCCTGGAGGTCAGGGGTCCGCTACACCTTC
few,TRBD1,TRBJ2-2,TRBV25-1,CASSGRTGAHAGELFF,TGTGCCAGCAGTGGAAGGACAGGGGCTCATGCCGGGGAGCTGTTTTTT
few,.,TRBJ2-7,TRBV11-2,CASSFSAGWDYEQYF,TGTGCCAGCAGCTTTTCTGCAGGGTGGGACTACGAGCAGTACTTC
.,.,TRBJ2-1,TRBV5-8,CASSSGQGIPKEQFF,TGTGCCAGCAGCTCGGGACAAGGGATCCCCAAGGAGCAGTTCTTC
few,.,TRBJ2-7,TRBV28,CASGGLSYEQYF,TGTGCCAGCGGGGGACTCTCCTACGAGCAGTACTTC
.,.,TRBJ2-3,TRBV18,CASSPVGRPDTQYF,TGTGCCAGCTCACCGGTAGGGAGGCCAGATACGCAGTATTTT
few,TRBD1,TRBJ1-5,TRBV19,CASSIGTGRSNQPQHF,TGTGCCAGTAGTATTGGGACAGGACGGAGCAATCAGCCCCAGCATTTT
few,TRBD1,TRBJ1-2,TRBV29-1,CSVVSWTGGNYGYTF,TGCAGCGTTGTATCTTGGACAGGGGGCAACTATGGCTACACCTTC
.,TRBD1,TRBJ1-1,TRBV2,CASRLTGGYLTEAFF,TGTGCCAGCAGGCTGACAGGGGGCTACTTAACTGAAGCTTTCTTT
few,.,TRBJ1-2,TRBV7-2,CASSPTTLANYGYTF,TGTGCCAGCAGCCCAACTACACTCGCTAACTATGGCTACACCTTC
.,TRBD1,TRBJ2-7,TRBV5-1,CASRPGQGYEQYF,TGCGCCAGCAGGCCGGGACAGGGGTACGAGCAGTACTTC
.,.,TRBJ2-5,TRBV5-5,CASSRAYQETQYF,TGTGCCAGCAGCCGAGCGTACCAAGAGACCCAGTACTTC
.,.,TRBJ2-3,TRBV7-2,CASSPRASFTDTQYF,TGTGCCAGCAGCCCCCGAGCGTCGTTCACAGATACGCAGTATTTT
.,.,TRBJ1-2,TRBV30,CAWEPGHLVGSYGYTF,TGTGCCTGGGAACCCGGACATCTTGTGGGGTCCTATGGCTACACCTTC
few,TRBD1,TRBJ1-6,TRBV9,CASSVGTGVSPLHF,TGTGCCAGCAGCGTCGGGACAGGGGTCTCACCCCTCCACTTT
few,.,TRBJ2-2,TRBV29-1,CSATGLNTGELFF,TGCAGCGCTACAGGGTTGAACACCGGGGAGCTGTTTTTT